This is a list of T cell receptor beta chains from one sample in a study of blood T cells in healthy people across ages. In TCRdb, the 5' RACE reads were re-called with MiXCR into one record per CDR3 protein. The table includes 890,000 or so distinct CDR3 sequences, about 62% detected once. Sequencing was done on a sample of blood. The receptors were gathered from a man aged 25 to 40 in good health. The CDR3 runs from the conserved cysteine through the conserved F or W. Fields, in order: D gene, J gene, clone size, V gene, CDR3 DNA, CDR3 protein. D genes are given only for firm matches. Size values are once, few and many counts, or a class for expanded clones, and some rows have none.

>-|TRBJ1-2|-|TRBV2
TGTGCCACCTGGGTGACAGATGGCTACACCTTC
CATWVTDGYTF
>TRBD1|TRBJ2-7|-|TRBV11-2
TGTGCCAGCAGCTTAGTCGTCGGGACAGGGGCCTTCTCCTCCTACGAGCAGTACTTC
CASSLVVGTGAFSSYEQYF
>TRBD1|TRBJ2-1|-|TRBV2
TGCGCCAGCAGTACGGGACAGGGAGCGGGTGAGCAGTTCTTC
CASSTGQGAGEQFF
>TRBD1|TRBJ2-5|once|TRBV14
TGTGCCAGCAGACTACGACAGGGCTGGCAGTACTTC
CASRLRQGWQYF
>TRBD2|TRBJ2-3|-|TRBV10-3
TGTGCCATCAGGGGGCCCGGGACTAGCGGGGGGAGCGGCACAGATACGCAGTATTTT
CAIRGPGTSGGSGTDTQYF
>-|TRBJ2-1|-|TRBV20-1
TGCAGTGCTAGAGAGGGGCTAGTGGATGAGCAGTTCTTC
CSAREGLVDEQFF
>TRBD1|TRBJ2-7|-|TRBV4-3
TGCGCCAGCAGCCATAAGTTCGGACAGGCAACCTACGAGCAGTACTTC
CASSHKFGQATYEQYF
>TRBD1|TRBJ2-1|few|TRBV7-9
TGTGCCAGCAGGCCGGACAGGGGGCGGGACAATGAGCAGTTCTTC
CASRPDRGRDNEQFF
>-|TRBJ2-1|-|TRBV4-3
TGCGCCAGCAGCCAAGACAGAAATACGAATGAGCAGTTCTTC
CASSQDRNTNEQFF
>-|TRBJ1-2|few|TRBV12-3/TRBV12-4
TGTGCCAGCAGTTTGGGGGGGTTTGGCTATGGCTACACCTTC
CASSLGGFGYGYTF